These T cell receptor beta chains were read from a single sample in a study of T cells of healthy individuals. TCRdb processed the 5' RACE reads anew with MiXCR; each CDR3 protein has one entry. Here the sample spans 90,000 to 100,000 distinct CDR3 sequences, approximately 15% being singletons. These receptors originate from a human donor in good health. The CDR3 runs from the conserved cysteine through the conserved F or W. Size is omitted from some rows. Given values are once, few, many or a class for expanded clones.

CASSHQSGARGYTF	many	TRBV3-1	TRBJ1-2
CASSLRAVTEAFF	NA	TRBV28	TRBJ1-1
CASSRQGNNEQFF	NA	TRBV4-3	TRBJ2-1
CSARYDEQYF	many	TRBV20-1	TRBJ2-7
CASSYVGTEAFF	NA	TRBV6-2/TRBV6-3	TRBJ1-1
CASRGAVRGLYSNQPQHF	few	TRBV12-3/TRBV12-4	TRBJ1-5
CSARVGGTQYF	few	TRBV20-1	TRBJ2-3
CASSHPWAGANVLTF	NA	TRBV28	TRBJ2-6
CASKIAGSQQFF	few	TRBV28	TRBJ2-1
CASTSGAKGEAFF	many	TRBV28	TRBJ1-1
CASSLATAYEQFF	NA	TRBV7-2	TRBJ2-1
CASSYQAGTGNSPLHF	many	TRBV6-2/TRBV6-3	TRBJ1-6
CAWRSRRAISSGANVLTF	few	TRBV30	TRBJ2-6
CASSYITGRNQPQHF	NA	TRBV6-2/TRBV6-3	TRBJ1-5